This entry is about one T cell receptor (beta chain). Antigen specificity is unknown. These data are taken from a study of T cells expressing NK-cell markers. Study overall: It was from sorted CD3+CD56+NKG2C+, CD3+CD56+NKG2C- and CD3+CD56-NKG2C+ T cells that TCR beta repertoires came. Study results and limitations: The contribution of dominant NKG2C+ clonotypes to CD8+ T cells in a handful of donors was roughly 1.0-7.5%.

Each CDR3 protein gets one entry in TCRdb, which reprocessed the 5' RACE reads and gives no DNA. The sample includes some 600,000 distinct CDR3 sequences. The CDR3 runs 16 residues. Germline V gene sequence: CDR1 SGDLS, CDR2 YYNGEE. The sequenced sample consisted of blood T cells: a sorted CD56 or NKG2C T cell subset, CD4+ or CD8+ T cells, or bulk PBMC T cells (not recorded which). The V gene is TRBV9, the J gene TRBJ2-7; TCRdb's assignment of TRBD1 cannot be checked, as there is no DNA. This receptor was identified in a man aged 18-30 years in good health. The CDR3 loop reads CASSPIDRAVSYEQYF.